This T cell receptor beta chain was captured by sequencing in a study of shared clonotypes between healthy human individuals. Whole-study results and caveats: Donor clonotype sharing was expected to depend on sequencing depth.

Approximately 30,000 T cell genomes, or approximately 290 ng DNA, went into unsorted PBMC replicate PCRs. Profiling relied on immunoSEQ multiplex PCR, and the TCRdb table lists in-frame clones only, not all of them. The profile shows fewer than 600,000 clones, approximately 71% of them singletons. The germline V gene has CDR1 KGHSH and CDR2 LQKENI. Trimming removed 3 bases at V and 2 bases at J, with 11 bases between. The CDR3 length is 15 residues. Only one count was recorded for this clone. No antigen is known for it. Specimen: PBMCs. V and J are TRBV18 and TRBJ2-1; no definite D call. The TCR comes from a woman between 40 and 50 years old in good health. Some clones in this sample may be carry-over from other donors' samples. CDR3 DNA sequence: TGTGCCAGCTCACCCCTCTCCGGAACCTACAATGAGCAGTTCTTC. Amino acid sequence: CASSPLSGTYNEQFF.